The source of this TCR beta chain is a study of T cells in Graves' hyperthyroidism and ophthalmopathy (dated by TCRdb to between 2018 and 2021). Regarding the study in general: Peripheral blood samples were taken at initial diagnosis, before any treatment was given. The paper describes TCR Vbeta CDR3 sequencing of 130 to 150 peripheral blood samples, made up of approximately 40 ophthalmopathy patients, 70 to 75 hyperthyroidism patients and roughly 17 progressor patients. An independent validation cohort of 18 to 20 hyperthyroidism patients and over 15 patients who later progressed to ophthalmopathy tested prospective prediction of ophthalmopathy. After blood sampling, hyperthyroidism patients were treated with methimazole at a starting dose of 30 mg daily, and ophthalmopathy patients were treated with high-dose intravenous methylprednisolone. The study also compared thyroid tissue and blood T-cell repertoires from roughly 6 Graves' hyperthyroidism patients. The approximately 95 discovery patients were divided at random into training and test sets in a 7:3 ratio. To identify TCR V-J signatures that set the groups apart, the researchers used a discovery cohort of more than 95 patients, made up of 40 to 45 with Graves' ophthalmopathy and about 60 with stable Graves' hyperthyroidism.

Beyond this particular receptor, the publication reports: A model built on a 13 V-J signature distinguished ophthalmopathy from stable hyperthyroidism, reaching about 89% sensitivity and approximately 83% specificity in cross-validation and 80%/75% in testing. No statistical method was used to set the sample size in advance, and investigators knew the group allocation. Most expanded thyroid clonotypes (frequency above 0.001) were also detected in blood, suggesting blood repertoires may reflect thyroid immune responses. In validation, the model predicted progression to ophthalmopathy a median of approximately 6.6 months before onset, with about 70% sensitivity and 72.22% specificity.

V loses 5 bases of germline sequence and J loses 8 bases, and the interval between the two ends is 24 bases. Including cysteine and phenylalanine, the CDR3 has 16 amino acids. CDR3 DNA is the only sequence kept; it has 48 bases, read in frame from the first base. The hyperthyroidism patients were between 18 and 65 years old and newly diagnosed, with a disease duration of less than 2 months. The study excluded patients with uncontrolled infections, other autoimmune diseases, pregnancy or lactation. Diagnoses were based on clinical symptoms, serum thyroxine and TRAb, thyroid ultrasound and orbital computed tomography. Blood from progressor patients was drawn when they were first diagnosed with hyperthyroidism, before any ophthalmopathy symptoms appeared. PBMCs were isolated from approximately 10 ml of fresh peripheral blood by Ficoll-Paque density gradient centrifugation. Patients classed as progressors first received a Graves' hyperthyroidism diagnosis and then went on to develop ophthalmopathy during follow-up. Total RNA was extracted with Trizol reagent, and quality was checked on an Agilent 2100 Bioanalyzer.

The TCR beta CDR3 regions were amplified from the RNA transcripts. A first-round RT-PCR of the TCR CDR3 used the HTBI primer set with the Qiagen OneStep RT-PCR kit. The libraries were constructed in a second round of multiplex PCR and then size-selected and purified. The libraries were sequenced on an Illumina HiSeq2000 using paired-end 100 bp reads. The paper's processing steps were these. SOAPnuke was used to process the raw data, throwing out any read that contained adapters or uncalled bases, had a mean Phred below 15, or lacked an exact constant-primer or identifier match. High-quality paired reads were merged using COPE v1.2.5, and each unique nucleotide sequence was defined as a clonotype. Clonotypes were aligned to IMGT TRBV, TRBD and TRBJ reference segments using MiTCR v1.1. The analysis was restricted to V-J combinations with a frequency above 0.0001, which together covered roughly 99% of the repertoires. The TCS score was defined as the ratio of F50 (clonal expansion) to E x V (chaos), calculated using BLOSUM62-based TCRdist between CDR3 peptides within each V-J. Welch's t-statistics and random forest reduced roughly 530 V-J features to 13, which were used in a naive Bayes classifier (R e1071). TCRdb took the public reads, trimmed them with fastp at Q25, ran MiXCR for clone calling and kept in-frame beta chains. A single entry per CDR3 protein holds the most common genes and DNA from its merged rows. TCRdb assigned the V and J calls; the authors' analysis was not used. For this sample there are approximately 600,000 distinct CDR3 sequences; 14% appear just once. Almost 6% of the sample is held by the ten biggest clonotypes.

This clonotype was seen repeatedly, ten times or more. No cognate antigen has been identified for it. Per-base qualities were not stored, and no clone one base away is much larger. This receptor chain uses TRBV12-3 or TRBV12-4 and TRBJ1-2; confidence is insufficient to name the D gene. The specimen sequenced was blood. The source of this sequence is a woman aged 30 to 39 with Graves' hyperthyroidism that later progressed to Graves' ophthalmopathy. The CDR3 region reads CASSHRYHERSGGYTF. The DNA is as follows: TGTGCCAGCAGTCACCGATACCACGAAAGAAGTGGCGGCTACACCTTC.